Listed below are T cell receptor beta chains from one sample, sequenced in a study of cytomegalovirus exposure and HLA in healthy donors. This table comes from immunoSEQ multiplex PCR, and its TCRdb copy is limited to in-frame clones, with some not included. The sample features fewer than 150,000 clones, with 1.5% to 2.5% in its top ten. Sequencing was done on a sample of PBMCs. The receptors derive from a woman aged 60 to 75 in good health and CMV-seronegative. CDR3s leave out the opening cysteine and the closing phenylalanine or tryptophan.

J: TRBJ2-3
V: TRBV9
CDR3: ASSVRVGTDTQY

J: TRBJ2-1
V: TRBV9
CDR3: ASSESEAGLAGGPYNEQF

J: TRBJ2-1
V: TRBV4-2
CDR3: ASSQERAGGPNEQF

J: TRBJ2-3
V: TRBV6-5
CDR3: ASSSGLAGGTDTQY

J: TRBJ2-5
V: TRBV4-2
CDR3: ASSSGQKETQY

J: TRBJ1-5
V: TRBV7-9
CDR3: ASSLEQQPQH

J: TRBJ1-1
V: TRBV13
CDR3: ASSPTEFNTEAF

J: TRBJ1-1
V: TRBV2
CDR3: ASSQKGSGGAEAF

J: TRBJ1-4
V: TRBV30
CDR3: AWSFGGKNEKLF

J: TRBJ1-1
V: TRBV10-1
CDR3: ASRGLMNTEAF

J: TRBJ2-7
V: TRBV7-9
CDR3: ASSSIRDGGYEQY

J: TRBJ2-3
V: TRBV27
CDR3: ASSQGQGRADTQY

J: TRBJ1-4
V: TRBV7-2
CDR3: ASSFRVANEKLF

J: TRBJ2-1
V: TRBV5-4
CDR3: ASSLPSRPEQF